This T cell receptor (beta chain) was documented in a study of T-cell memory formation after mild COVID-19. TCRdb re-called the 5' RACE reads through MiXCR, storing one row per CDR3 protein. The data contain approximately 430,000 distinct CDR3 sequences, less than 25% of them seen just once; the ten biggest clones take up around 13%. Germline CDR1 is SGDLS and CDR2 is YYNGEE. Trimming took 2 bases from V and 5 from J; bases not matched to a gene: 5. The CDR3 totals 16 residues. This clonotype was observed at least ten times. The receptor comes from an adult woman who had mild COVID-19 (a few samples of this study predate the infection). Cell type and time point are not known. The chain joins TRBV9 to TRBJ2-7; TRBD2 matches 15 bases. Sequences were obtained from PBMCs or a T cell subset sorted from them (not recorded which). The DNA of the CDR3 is TGTGCCAGCAGCGTCGGACTAGCGGGGGGGCATAACGAGCAGTACTTC. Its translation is CASSVGLAGGHNEQYF.